Listed here are 11 T cell receptor beta chains from one sample, sequenced in a study of T cell responses to AZD1222 COVID-19 vaccine. The repertoire was sequenced with immunoSEQ multiplex PCR; TCRdb's copy has only in-frame clones and lacks some. Of 95,000 to 150,000 clones in the sample, around 85% were seen once. Specimen: peripheral blood, collected on day 0 of AZD1222 vaccination. These receptors were collected from an adult in good health.

This chain connects TRBV5-1 to TRBJ2-2, with 11 nucleotides matching TRBD2. CDR3 length: 17 residues. The germline CDR1 and CDR2 sequences are SGHRS and YFSETQ. The ends lost 0 bases at V and 8 bases at J; junction bases unmatched: 9. DNA for the CDR3: TGCGCCAGCAGCTTGGCTCTCCGGACTAGCGGGCCTGGGGAGCTGTTTTTT. It translates to CASSLALRTSGPGELFF.

The chain carries TRBV20-1 and TRBJ1-5; 7 bases are a match to TRBD1. Germline CDR1 is DFQATT and CDR2 is SNEGSKA (reference sequence). The CDR3 sequence is 13 residues long. The J segment lost 5 bases and the V segment lost 3 bases, leaving 4 bases of the junction unmatched. The CDR3 DNA reads TGCAGTGCTAGTCACAGGGGCGATCAGCCCCAGCATTTT. Translation: CSASHRGDQPQHF.

This chain links TRBV18 with TRBJ1-2; 7 positions agree with TRBD1. V lost 6 bases, J lost 4 bases, and 8 bases stayed unmatched. The length of the CDR3 is 14 residues. Germline CDR1 KGHSH, CDR2 LQKENI. Here the CDR3 DNA reads TGTGCCAGCTCCCCCGGGACAGACCTCTATGGCTACACCTTC. Encoded protein: CASSPGTDLYGYTF. Supplemented by reference TRBV18 and TRBJ1-2, the full variable domain reads NAGVMQNPRHLVRRRGQEARLRCSPMKGHSHVYWYRQLPEEGLKFMVYLQKENIIDESGMPKERFSAEFPKEGPSILRIQQVVRGDSAAYFCASSPGTDLYGYTFGSGTRLTVV.

This chain uses TRBV7-9 with TRBJ1-4; 8 bases fit TRBD1. CDR1 and CDR2 from the germline V gene are SEHNR and FQNEAQ (reference sequence). The junction had 16 bases not matched to a gene; V was cut back by 3 bases and J by 7 bases. The CDR3 runs 18 residues. CDR3 sequence reads: CASSFVGTGRGLGEKLFF. The CDR3, as DNA: TGTGCCAGCAGCTTTGTTGGGACAGGAAGAGGATTAGGTGAAAAACTGTTTTTT.

The genes are TRBV10-1 and TRBJ2-7; a weak D match, TRBD2 (5 bases). CDR1 is WNHNN, CDR2 SYGVQD, per germline (reference sequence). Trimming removed 8 bases from V and 0 bases from J, with 17 bases in between. This CDR3 contains 15 residues. DNA of the CDR3: TGCGCCAGCCCTCGGGGAACCAGGAGCTCCTACGAGCAGTACTTC. It codes for CASPRGTRSSYEQYF.

The chain combines TRBV4-3 with TRBJ1-2; D is uncertain. Trimming cost V 0 bases and J 6 bases, with 11 bases left between them. Germline values: CDR1 LGHNA, CDR2 YSLEER. The CDR3 is 14 amino acids. The CDR3 region is CASSQDGPTDGYTF. CDR3 in DNA: TGCGCCAGCAGCCAAGATGGCCCAACCGATGGCTACACCTTC.

V and J are TRBV27 and TRBJ2-3; possibly TRBD1 for D (6 bases). The germline gives CDR1 MNHEY, CDR2 SMNVEV (reference sequence). V lost 7 bases and J lost 4, with 15 bases in between. The CDR3 loop spans 14 amino acids. The CDR3 here is CASNWGRGADTQYF. In nucleotides, the CDR3 is TGTGCCAGCAATTGGGGGCGTGGGGCAGATACGCAGTATTTT.

The J gene is TRBJ2-3, the V gene TRBV11-3; D is unclear. CDR1 and CDR2 from the germline V gene are SGHNT and YENEEA. Deletions cut 3 bases from V and 0 bases from J, with 13 bases between. CDR3 size: 16 residues. CDR3 amino acids: CASSFNWRASTDTQYF. The CDR3 coding sequence is TGTGCCAGCAGCTTTAATTGGAGAGCTAGCACAGATACGCAGTATTTT.

J is TRBJ2-1 and V is TRBV21-1. TRBV21-1 is labeled a pseudogene. This CDR3 region has 12 residues. In DNA form, the CDR3 reads TGTGCCATTCTCTCAAAGACGCATGAGCAGTTCTTC. This codes for CAILSKTHEQFF.

The CDR3 region is CASSQGGGLEQYF. In nucleotides, the CDR3 is TGCGCCAGCAGCCAAGGAGGGGGTCTCGAGCAGTACTTC. The J gene is TRBJ2-7, the V gene TRBV4-3; weak D call: TRBD1 (6 bases). Germline V CDR1 and CDR2: LGHNA, YSLEER. The CDR3 contains 13 residues. Between the trimmed V and J ends, which lost 1 base and 6 bases, there was a span of 10 bases.

The gene calls are TRBV11-2 and TRBJ2-5; perhaps TRBD2 as D (5 bases). Trimming stripped 4 bases from V and 5 bases from J, with 23 bases between. The CDR3 loop spans 17 amino acids. The V gene's germline CDR1 is SGHAT and CDR2 FQNNGV. CDR3 sequence reads: CASSSVFAGGFWETQYF. The CDR3 DNA reads TGTGCCAGCAGCTCCGTTTTCGCGGGCGGCTTTTGGGAGACCCAGTACTTC.